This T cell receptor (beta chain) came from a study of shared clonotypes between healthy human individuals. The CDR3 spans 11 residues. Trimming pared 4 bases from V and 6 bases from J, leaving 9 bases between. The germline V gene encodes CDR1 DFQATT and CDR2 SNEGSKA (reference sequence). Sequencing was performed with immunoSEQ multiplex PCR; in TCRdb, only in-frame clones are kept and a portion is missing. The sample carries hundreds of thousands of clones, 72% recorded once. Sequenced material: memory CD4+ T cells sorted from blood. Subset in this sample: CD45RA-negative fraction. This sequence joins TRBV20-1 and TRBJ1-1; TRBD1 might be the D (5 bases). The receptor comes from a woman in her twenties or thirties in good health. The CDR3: CSAIRAPEAFF. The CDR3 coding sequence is TGCAGTGCTATCAGGGCGCCTGAAGCTTTCTTT.